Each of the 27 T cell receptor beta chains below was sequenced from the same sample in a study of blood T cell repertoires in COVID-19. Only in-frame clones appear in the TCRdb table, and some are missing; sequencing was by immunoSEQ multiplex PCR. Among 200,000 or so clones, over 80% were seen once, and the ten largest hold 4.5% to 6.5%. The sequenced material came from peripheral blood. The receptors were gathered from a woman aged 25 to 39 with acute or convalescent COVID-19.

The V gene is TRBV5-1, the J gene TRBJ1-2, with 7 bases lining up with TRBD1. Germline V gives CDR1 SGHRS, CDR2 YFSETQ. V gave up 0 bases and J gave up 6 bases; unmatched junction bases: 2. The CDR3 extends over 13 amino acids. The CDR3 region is CASSLGQGDGYTF. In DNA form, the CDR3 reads TGCGCCAGCAGCTTGGGACAGGGCGATGGCTACACCTTC. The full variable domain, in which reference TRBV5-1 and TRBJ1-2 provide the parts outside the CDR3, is KAGVTQTPRYLIKTRGQQVTLSCSPISGHRSVSWYQQTPGQGLQFLFEYFSETQRNKGNFPGRFSGRQFSNSRSEMNVSTLELGDSALYLCASSLGQGDGYTFGSGTRLTVV.

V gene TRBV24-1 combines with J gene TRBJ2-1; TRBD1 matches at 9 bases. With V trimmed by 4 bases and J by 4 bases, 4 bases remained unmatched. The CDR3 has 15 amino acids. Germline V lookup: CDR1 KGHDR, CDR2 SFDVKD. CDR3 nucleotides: TGTGCCACCAGTGACCGGGACAGGGTTTACAATGAGCAGTTCTTC. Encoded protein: CATSDRDRVYNEQFF.

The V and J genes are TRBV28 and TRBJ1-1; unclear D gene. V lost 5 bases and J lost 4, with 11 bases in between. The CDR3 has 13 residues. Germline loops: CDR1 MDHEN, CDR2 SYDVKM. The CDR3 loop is CASSLLGLTEAFF. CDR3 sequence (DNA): TGTGCCAGCAGTCTTCTAGGCCTCACTGAAGCTTTCTTT.

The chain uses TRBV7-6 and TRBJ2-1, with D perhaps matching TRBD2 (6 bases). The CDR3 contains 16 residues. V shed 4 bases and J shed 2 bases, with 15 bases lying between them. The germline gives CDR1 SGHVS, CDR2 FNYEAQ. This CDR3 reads CASSSIGGYPYNEQFF. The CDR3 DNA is TGTGCCAGCAGCTCAATTGGGGGGTACCCCTACAATGAGCAGTTCTTC.

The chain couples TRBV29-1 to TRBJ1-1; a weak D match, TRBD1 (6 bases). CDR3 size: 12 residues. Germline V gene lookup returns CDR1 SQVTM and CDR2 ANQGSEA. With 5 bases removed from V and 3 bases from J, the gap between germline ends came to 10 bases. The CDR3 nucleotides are TGCAGCGTTAAGGGGGGGGACACTGAAGCTTTCTTT. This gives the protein CSVKGGDTEAFF.

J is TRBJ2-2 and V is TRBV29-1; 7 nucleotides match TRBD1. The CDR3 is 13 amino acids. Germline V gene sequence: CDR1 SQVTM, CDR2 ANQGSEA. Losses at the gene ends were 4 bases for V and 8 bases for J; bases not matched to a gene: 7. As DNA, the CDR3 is TGCAGCGTTGCCACCGACAGGGTTGGGGAGCTGTTTTTT. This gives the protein CSVATDRVGELFF.

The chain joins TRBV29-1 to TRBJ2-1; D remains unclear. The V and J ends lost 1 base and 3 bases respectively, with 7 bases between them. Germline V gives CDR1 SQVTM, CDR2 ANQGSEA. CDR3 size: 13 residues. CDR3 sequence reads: CSVEGRLYNEQFF. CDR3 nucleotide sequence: TGCAGCGTTGAAGGGCGGCTCTACAATGAGCAGTTCTTC.

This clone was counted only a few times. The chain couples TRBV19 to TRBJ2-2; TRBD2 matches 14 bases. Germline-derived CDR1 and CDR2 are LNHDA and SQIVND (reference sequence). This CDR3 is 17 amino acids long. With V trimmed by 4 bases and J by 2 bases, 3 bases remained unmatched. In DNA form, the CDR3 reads TGTGCCAGTAGTAGGACTAGCGGGGGGTCTAACACCGGGGAGCTGTTTTTT. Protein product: CASSRTSGGSNTGELFF.

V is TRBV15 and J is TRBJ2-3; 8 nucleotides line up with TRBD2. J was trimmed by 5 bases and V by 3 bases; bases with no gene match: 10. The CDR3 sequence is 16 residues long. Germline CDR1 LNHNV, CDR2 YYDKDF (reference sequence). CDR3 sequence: CATSSLAGGLEDTQYF. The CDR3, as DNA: TGTGCCACCAGCAGCCTCGCGGGGGGCCTTGAAGATACGCAGTATTTT.

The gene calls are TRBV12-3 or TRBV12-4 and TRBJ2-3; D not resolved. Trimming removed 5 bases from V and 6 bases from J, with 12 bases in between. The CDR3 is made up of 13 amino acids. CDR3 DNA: TGTGCCAGCAGTAAATACAGAGTCGATACGCAGTATTTT. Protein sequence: CASSKYRVDTQYF.

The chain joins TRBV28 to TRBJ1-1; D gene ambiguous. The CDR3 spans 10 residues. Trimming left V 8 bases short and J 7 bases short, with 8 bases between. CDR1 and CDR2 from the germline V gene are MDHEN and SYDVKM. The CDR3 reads CASQRGEAFF. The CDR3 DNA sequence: TGTGCCAGCCAACGGGGTGAAGCTTTCTTT.

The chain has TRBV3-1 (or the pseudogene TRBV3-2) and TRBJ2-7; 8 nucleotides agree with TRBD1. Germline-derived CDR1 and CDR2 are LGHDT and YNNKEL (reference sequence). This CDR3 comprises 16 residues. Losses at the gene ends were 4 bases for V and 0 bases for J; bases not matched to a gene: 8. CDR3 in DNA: TGTGCCAGCAGCCGATCTGCGGACAGGGTCTCCTACGAGCAGTACTTC. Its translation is CASSRSADRVSYEQYF.

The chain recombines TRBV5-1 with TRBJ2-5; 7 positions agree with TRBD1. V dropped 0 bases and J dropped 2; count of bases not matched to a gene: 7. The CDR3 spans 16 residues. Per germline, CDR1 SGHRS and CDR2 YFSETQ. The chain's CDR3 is CASSLGGWGQQETQYF. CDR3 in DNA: TGCGCCAGCAGCTTGGGGGGTTGGGGACAGCAAGAGACCCAGTACTTC.

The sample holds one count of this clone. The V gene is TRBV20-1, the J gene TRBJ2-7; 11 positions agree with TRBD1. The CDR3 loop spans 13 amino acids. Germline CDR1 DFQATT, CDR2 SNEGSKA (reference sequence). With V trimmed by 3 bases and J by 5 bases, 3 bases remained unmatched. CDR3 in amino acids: CSASRDRGNEQYF. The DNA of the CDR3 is TGCAGTGCTAGTCGGGACAGGGGGAACGAGCAGTACTTC.

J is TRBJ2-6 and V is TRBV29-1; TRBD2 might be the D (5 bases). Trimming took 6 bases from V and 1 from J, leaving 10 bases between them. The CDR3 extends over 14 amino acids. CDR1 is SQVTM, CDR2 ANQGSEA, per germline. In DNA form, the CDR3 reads TGCAGCGTGTCCCCGGGATCTGGGGCCAACGTCCTGACTTTC. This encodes CSVSPGSGANVLTF.

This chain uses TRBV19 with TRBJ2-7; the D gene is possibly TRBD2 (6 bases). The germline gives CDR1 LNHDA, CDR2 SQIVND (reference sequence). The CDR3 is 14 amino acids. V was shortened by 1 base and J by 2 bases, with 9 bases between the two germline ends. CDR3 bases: TGTGCCAGTAGTATAGTGGGGGGAACCTACGAGCAGTACTTC. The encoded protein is CASSIVGGTYEQYF.

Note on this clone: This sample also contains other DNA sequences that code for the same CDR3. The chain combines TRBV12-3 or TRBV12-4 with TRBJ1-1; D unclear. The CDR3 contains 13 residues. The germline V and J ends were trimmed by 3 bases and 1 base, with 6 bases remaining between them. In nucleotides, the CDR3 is TGTGCCAGCAGTTTCGGGAGGAACACTGAAGCTTTCTTT. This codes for CASSFGRNTEAFF.

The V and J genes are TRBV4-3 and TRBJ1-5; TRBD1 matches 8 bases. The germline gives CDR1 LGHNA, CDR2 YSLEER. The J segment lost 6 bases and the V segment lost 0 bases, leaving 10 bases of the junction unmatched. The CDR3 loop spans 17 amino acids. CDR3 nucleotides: TGCGCCAGCAGCCAAGATTTAACAGGGGGTTTTGGTCAGCCCCAGCATTTT. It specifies CASSQDLTGGFGQPQHF.

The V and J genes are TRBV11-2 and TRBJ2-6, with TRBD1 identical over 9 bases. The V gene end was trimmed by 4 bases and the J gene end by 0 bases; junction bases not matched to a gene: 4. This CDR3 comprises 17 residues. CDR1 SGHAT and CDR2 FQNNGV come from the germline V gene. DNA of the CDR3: TGTGCCAGCAGCTGGGGACAGGGAATCTCTGGGGCCAACGTCCTGACTTTC. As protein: CASSWGQGISGANVLTF.

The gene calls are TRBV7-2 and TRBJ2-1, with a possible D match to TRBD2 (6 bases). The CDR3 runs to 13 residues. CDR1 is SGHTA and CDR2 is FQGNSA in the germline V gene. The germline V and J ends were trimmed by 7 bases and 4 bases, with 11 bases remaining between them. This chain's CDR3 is CASTSAKYNEQFF. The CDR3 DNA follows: TGTGCCAGCACTAGCGCAAAGTACAATGAGCAGTTCTTC. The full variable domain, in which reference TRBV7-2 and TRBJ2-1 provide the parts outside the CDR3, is GAGVSQSPSNKVTEKGKDVELRCDPISGHTALYWYRQSLGQGLEFLIYFQGNSAPDKSGLPSDRFSAERTGGSVSTLTIQRTQQEDSAVYLCASTSAKYNEQFFGPGTRLTVL.

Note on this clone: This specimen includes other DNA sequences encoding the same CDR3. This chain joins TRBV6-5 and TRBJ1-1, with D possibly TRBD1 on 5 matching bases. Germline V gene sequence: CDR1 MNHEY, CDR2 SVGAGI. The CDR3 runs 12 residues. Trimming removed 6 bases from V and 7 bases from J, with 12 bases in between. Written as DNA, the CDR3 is TGTGCCAGCAGCATTCGCCAGGGTGAAGCTTTCTTT. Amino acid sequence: CASSIRQGEAFF.

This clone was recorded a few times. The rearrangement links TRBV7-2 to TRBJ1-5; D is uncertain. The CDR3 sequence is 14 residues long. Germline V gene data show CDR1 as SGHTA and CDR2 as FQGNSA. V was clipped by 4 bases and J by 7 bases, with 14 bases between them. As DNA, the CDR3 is TGTGCCAGCAGCTCCTTGGTGGGCGGGCAGCCCCAGCATTTT. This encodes CASSSLVGGQPQHF.

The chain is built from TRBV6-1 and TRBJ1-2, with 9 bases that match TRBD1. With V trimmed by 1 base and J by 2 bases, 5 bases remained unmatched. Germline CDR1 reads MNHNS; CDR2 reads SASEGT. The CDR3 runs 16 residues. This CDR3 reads CASSEGTGQGNYGYTF. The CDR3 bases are TGTGCCAGCAGTGAAGGTACGGGACAGGGAAACTATGGCTACACCTTC.

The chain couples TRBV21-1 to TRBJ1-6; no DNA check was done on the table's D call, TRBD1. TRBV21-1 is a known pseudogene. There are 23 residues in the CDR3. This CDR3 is CASSNQEGWSRDRVRQGRSPLHF. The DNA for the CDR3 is TGTGCCAGCAGCAACCAAGAAGGTTGGTCCCGGGACAGGGTAAGACAGGGTCGCTCACCCCTCCACTTT.

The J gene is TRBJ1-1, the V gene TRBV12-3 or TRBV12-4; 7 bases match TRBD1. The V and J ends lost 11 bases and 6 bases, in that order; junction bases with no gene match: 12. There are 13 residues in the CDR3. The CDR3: CAAGGQGRAEAFF. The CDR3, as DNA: TGTGCCGCAGGGGGGCAGGGAAGGGCTGAAGCTTTCTTT.

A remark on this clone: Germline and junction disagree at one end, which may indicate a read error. CDR3 nucleotide sequence: TGCGCCTGCAGCCAAGATATTGTCGGGGGGGGATACAATGAGCAGTTCTTC. Translation gives CACSQDIVGGGYNEQFF. This rearrangement joins TRBV4-3 to TRBJ2-1, with 8 bases identical to TRBD2. The length of the CDR3 is 17 residues. Per germline, CDR1 LGHNA and CDR2 YSLEER.

The CDR3 region is CASTLQGVYEAFF. CDR3 bases: TGTGCCAGCACCCTACAGGGGGTGTATGAAGCTTTCTTT. The chain has TRBV2 and TRBJ1-1; 8 nucleotides match TRBD1. The length of the CDR3 is 13 residues. J was trimmed by 7 bases and V by 7 bases; bases with no gene match: 8. Germline-derived CDR1 and CDR2 are SNHLY and FYNNEI.